This T cell receptor (beta chain) was observed in a study of blood T cell repertoires in COVID-19. Seattle's cohort entered during active infection and was followed longitudinally. Measured with immunoSEQ multiplex PCR; TCRdb has only the in-frame clones, and not every one. The sample holds about 76,000 clones; around 84% are singletons and the top ten take about a tenth. The CDR3 extends over 15 amino acids. The trim removed 3 bases at V and 7 bases at J, leaving 12 bases unmatched. CDR1 is SGHNT, CDR2 YYREEE, per germline (reference sequence). The sequence was collected from a man aged 55 to 70 with COVID-19, enrolled during active disease. The chain carries TRBV5-4 and TRBJ2-5; 7 bases agree with TRBD2. The specimen sequenced was peripheral blood. CDR3 nucleotide sequence: TGTGCCAGCAGCTATGGGACTAATTCACGGGGGACCCAGTACTTC. It encodes CASSYGTNSRGTQYF.